The source of this T cell receptor beta chain is a study of early T cells in non-severe SARS-CoV-2 infection. CDR3 size: 14 residues. The V end lost 2 bases, the J end lost 4 bases, and 9 bases lay between the germline ends. Germline CDR1 reads LGHDT; CDR2 reads YNNKEL (reference sequence). MiXCR, run by TCRdb on the 5' RACE reads, gives a single entry per CDR3 protein. The sample includes tens of thousands of distinct CDR3 sequences, approximately 8.9% of them seen just once. The clonotype originates from an adult who was a healthcare worker with PCR-confirmed SARS-CoV-2 infection or an uninfected control (not recorded which). The material sequenced was whole blood. The gene calls are TRBV3-1 and TRBJ1-5; D remains unclear. CDR3 in amino acids: CASSQTIGNQPQHF. As DNA, the CDR3 is TGTGCCAGCAGCCAAACTATCGGTAATCAGCCCCAGCATTTT.